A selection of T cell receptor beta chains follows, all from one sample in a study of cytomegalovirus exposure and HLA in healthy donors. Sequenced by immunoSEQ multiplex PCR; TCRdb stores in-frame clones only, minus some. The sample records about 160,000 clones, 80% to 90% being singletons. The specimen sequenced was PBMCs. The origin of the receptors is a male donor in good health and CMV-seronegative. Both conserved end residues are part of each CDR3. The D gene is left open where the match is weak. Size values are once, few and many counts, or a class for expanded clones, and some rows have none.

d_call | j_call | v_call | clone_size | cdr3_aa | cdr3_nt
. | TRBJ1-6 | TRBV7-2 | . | CASSPIGGNNSPLHF | TGTGCCAGCAGCCCGATCGGGGGGAATAATTCACCCCTCCACTTT
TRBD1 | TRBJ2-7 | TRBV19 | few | CASRPTGGNVREQYF | TGTGCCAGTAGACCTACAGGGGGCAACGTGAGAGAGCAGTACTTC
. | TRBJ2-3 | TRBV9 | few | CASSALGQDTDTQYF | TGTGCCAGCAGCGCACTGGGACAAGACACAGATACGCAGTATTTT
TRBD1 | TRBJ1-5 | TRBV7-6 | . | CASSLGPAGQGFTNQPQHF | TGTGCCAGCAGCTTAGGGCCGGCGGGACAGGGATTTACCAATCAGCCCCAGCATTTT
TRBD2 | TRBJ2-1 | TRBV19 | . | CASSGRASRNEQFF | TGTGCCAGTAGCGGGAGGGCCTCCAGGAATGAGCAGTTCTTC
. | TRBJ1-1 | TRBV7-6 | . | CASSLSSLGEAFF | TGTGCCAGCAGCTTATCTAGTCTCGGTGAAGCTTTCTTT
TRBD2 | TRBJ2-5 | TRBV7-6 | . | CASSLVGLAGRETQYF | TGTGCCAGCAGCTTAGTTGGACTAGCGGGTCGTGAGACCCAGTACTTC
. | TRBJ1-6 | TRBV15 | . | CATSQSRTANSPLHF | TGTGCCACCAGCCAATCCAGGACAGCCAATTCACCCCTCCACTTT
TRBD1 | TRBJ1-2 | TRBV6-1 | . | CASSEWIPGTGIGYTF | TGTGCCAGCAGTGAATGGATCCCCGGGACAGGGATTGGCTACACCTTC
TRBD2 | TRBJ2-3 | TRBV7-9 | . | CASSPLGGGDTDTQYF | TGTGCCAGCAGCCCCCTCGGCGGGGGGGATACAGATACGCAGTATTTT
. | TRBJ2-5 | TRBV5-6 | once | CASSLGGGQETQYF | TGTGCCAGCAGCTTGGGGGGCGGACAAGAGACCCAGTACTTC
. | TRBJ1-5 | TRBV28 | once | CASAGAGSNQPQHF | TGTGCCAGTGCCGGCGCGGGTAGCAATCAGCCCCAGCATTTT
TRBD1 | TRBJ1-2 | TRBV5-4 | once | CASSLGAGGYGYPF | TGTGCCAGCAGCTTGGGCGCAGGGGGCTATGGCTACCCCTTC
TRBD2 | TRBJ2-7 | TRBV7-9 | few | CASSRRPGSGARSYEQYF | TGTGCCAGCAGCCGCCGTCCAGGAAGCGGGGCTAGAAGCTACGAGCAGTACTTC
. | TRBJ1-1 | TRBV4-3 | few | CASSLLRQRRNEAFF | TGCGCCAGCAGCCTCCTGAGACAGAGGCGGAATGAAGCTTTCTTT
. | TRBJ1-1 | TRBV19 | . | CASSSGQSRNTEAFF | TGTGCCAGTAGTAGCGGACAGAGCCGGAACACTGAAGCTTTCTTT
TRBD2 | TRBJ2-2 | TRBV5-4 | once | CASSLAFGGDTGELFF | TGTGCCAGCAGCTTGGCCTTCGGGGGGGACACCGGGGAGCTGTTTTTT
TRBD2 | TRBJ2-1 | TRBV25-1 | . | CASSATSGEQFF | TGTGCCAGCAGTGCGACTAGCGGCGAGCAGTTCTTC
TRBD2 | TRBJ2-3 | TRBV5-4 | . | CASSLVSGRTDTQYF | TGTGCCAGCAGCTTGGTGAGCGGGAGAACAGATACGCAGTATTTT
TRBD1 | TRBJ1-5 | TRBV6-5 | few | CASSAGQGDNQPQHF | TGTGCCAGCAGTGCGGGACAGGGAGACAATCAGCCCCAGCATTTT
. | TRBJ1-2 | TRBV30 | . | CAWSSLQVGGYTF | TGTGCCTGGAGTTCGTTGCAGGTTGGTGGCTACACCTTC
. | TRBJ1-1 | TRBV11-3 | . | CASSLEAETEAFF | TGTGCCAGCAGCTTAGAAGCTGAAACTGAAGCTTTCTTT
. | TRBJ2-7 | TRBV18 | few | CASSPENTYEQYF | TGTGCCAGCTCACCGGAGAATACCTACGAGCAGTACTTC
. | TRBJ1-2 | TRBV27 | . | CASSFGGGGYTF | TGTGCCAGCAGTTTCGGGGGTGGTGGCTACACCTTC
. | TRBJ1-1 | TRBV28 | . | CASSLLGGREAFF | TGTGCCAGCAGTTTACTGGGGGGGCGTGAAGCTTTCTTT
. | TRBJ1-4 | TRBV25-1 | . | CASSDWGGNEKLFF | TGTGCCAGCAGTGACTGGGGGGGGAATGAAAAACTGTTTTTT
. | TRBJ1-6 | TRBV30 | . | CAWSVLGGAGGYNSPLHF | TGTGCCTGGAGTGTACTGGGAGGGGCCGGCGGATATAATTCACCCCTCCACTTT
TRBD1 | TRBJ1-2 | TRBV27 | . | CASRHSRGGGYPF | TGTGCCAGCAGACATAGCCGAGGAGGGGGCTACCCCTTC
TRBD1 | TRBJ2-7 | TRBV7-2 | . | CASSFAQGTYEQYF | TGTGCCAGCAGCTTTGCACAGGGGACCTACGAGCAGTACTTC